The 8 T cell receptor beta chains in this list originate from one sample, sequenced in a study of blood T cell repertoires in COVID-19 (dated by TCRdb to about 2020). Libraries came from the immunoSEQ multiplex PCR assay. Entries here come from immuneACCESS through TCRdb and include only in-frame sequences with V and J called. Some clones fail to appear in such tables; in the studies checked, an unresolved V gene covers under half of the shortfall, and the cause of the remainder is unknown. The sample yields approximately 250,000 clones; approximately 88% were counted once. The ten largest clones add up to about 1% of the sample. Sequencing was done on a sample of PBMCs or T cells enriched from blood (not recorded which). The receptor set was obtained from a woman under 40 who had recovered from COVID-19.

V usage is TRBV10-1 and J usage is TRBJ1-1; tentative D call: TRBD1 (5 bases). The CDR3 length is 14 residues. Germline lookup yields CDR1 WNHNN and CDR2 SYGVQD (reference sequence). V was clipped by 3 bases and J by 7 bases, with 15 bases between them. The CDR3 coding sequence is TGCGCCAGCAGTGATCGGGCGGGGGTGAGTGAAGCTTTCTTT. It is translated as CASSDRAGVSEAFF.

The count of this clone is one. The chain carries TRBV7-2 and TRBJ2-1; D may be TRBD1 (6 bases). Trimming left V 3 bases short and J 6 bases short, with 15 bases between. This CDR3 region has 15 residues. The germline CDR1 and CDR2 sequences are SGHTA and FQGNSA. Written as DNA, the CDR3 is TGTGCCAGCAGCTTGTGGGGCACAGGGCCCAATGAGCAGTTCTTC. Translation: CASSLWGTGPNEQFF.

The chain employs TRBV29-1 and TRBJ2-7; 8 bases fit TRBD1. This CDR3 contains 14 residues. With 5 bases clipped from V and 3 bases from J, the junction kept 9 bases outside the gene matches. The V gene's germline CDR1 is SQVTM and CDR2 ANQGSEA. CDR3 amino acids: CSVSIGTGNYEQYF. DNA of the CDR3: TGCAGCGTTTCAATCGGGACAGGTAACTACGAGCAGTACTTC.

The V gene is TRBV2, the J gene TRBJ1-6; TRBD1 agrees at 12 bases. Germline V gene sequence: CDR1 SNHLY, CDR2 FYNNEI. The CDR3 has 16 amino acids. The ends lost 8 bases at V and 6 bases at J; junction bases unmatched: 8. The CDR3 sequence: CASLGTGGGGNSPLHF. The CDR3 nucleotides read TGTGCCAGCTTGGGGACAGGGGGCGGAGGTAATTCACCCCTCCACTTT. Filled out from reference TRBV2 and TRBJ1-6, the complete variable domain reads EPEVTQTPSHQVTQMGQEVILRCVPISNHLYFYWYRQILGQKVEFLVSFYNNEISEKSEIFDDQFSVERPDGSNFTLKIRSTKLEDSAMYFCASLGTGGGGNSPLHFGNGTRLTVT.

The chain recombines TRBV28 with TRBJ1-1; TRBD1 is a possible D gene (6 bases). Per the germline V gene, CDR1 is MDHEN and CDR2 is SYDVKM. With 5 bases removed from V and 5 bases from J, the gap between germline ends came to 12 bases. This CDR3 region has 13 residues. CDR3 protein: CASSKLRGTEAFF. For the CDR3, the DNA is TGTGCCAGCAGTAAACTTAGGGGGACTGAAGCTTTCTTT.

The CDR3 spells CASTMKGVGPRGPLHF. CDR3 in DNA: TGTGCCAGCACCATGAAGGGGGTGGGACCCCGTGGACCCCTCCACTTT. The chain employs TRBV28 and TRBJ1-6, with D possibly TRBD1 on 6 matching bases. Trimming left V 7 bases short and J 12 bases short, with 25 bases between. Germline assignment: CDR1 MDHEN and CDR2 SYDVKM. This CDR3 is 16 amino acids long.

V is TRBV18 and J is TRBJ2-2, with a possible D match to TRBD2 (5 bases). CDR3 length: 16 amino acids. Trimming took 4 bases from V and 4 from J, leaving 16 bases between them. The germline CDR1 and CDR2 sequences are KGHSH and LQKENI. The CDR3 DNA sequence: TGTGCCAGCTCACGTGACTTTACTGCGGGCACCGGGGAGCTGTTTTTT. Encoded protein: CASSRDFTAGTGELFF.

The chain is built from TRBV27 and TRBJ1-5; D may be TRBD1 (5 bases). The CDR3 spans 14 residues. V was pared by 2 bases and J by 7 bases, with 12 bases between. Germline V gene sequence: CDR1 MNHEY, CDR2 SMNVEV (reference sequence). The CDR3 loop is CASSLRAGRQPQHF. The CDR3 bases are TGTGCCAGCAGTTTACGAGCAGGGAGGCAGCCCCAGCATTTT.